Here is one T cell receptor (beta chain) with its context. Antigen specificity is unknown. The data derive from a study of beta chain features in type 1 diabetes. Study-wide background: Examination spanned around 100,000,000 sorted cells from all samples.

Staining for CD45RO/CCR7/CD25/CD127/CD95/CD27 allowed sorting of CD4+ naive, central memory, regulatory and stem cell-like memory cells. Reverse transcription of all isolated RNA meant that expressed TCRB transcripts were sequenced. Measured with immunoSEQ multiplex PCR; TCRdb has only the in-frame clones, and not every one. The sample shows about 9,200 clones, approximately 78% of them seen only once. Study findings and constraints: All four CD4+ subsets of Type 1 diabetes patients contained TCRB CDR3s that were moderately but significantly shorter. Junctions at VDJ sites from type 1 diabetes patients had fewer insertions and more deletions.

Germline assignment: CDR1 SGHRS and CDR2 YFSETQ. V dropped 0 bases and J dropped 5 bases, with 12 bases sitting between them. CDR3 length: 15 residues. The clonotype was recovered from a woman aged 18-35 years in good health. The chain recombines TRBV5-1 with TRBJ2-1, with D tentatively TRBD2 (6 bases). The sequenced material came from Tregs from blood. In DNA, the CDR3 is TGCGCCAGCAGCTTGGGGCGACTAGGGGACAATGAGCAGTTCTTC. This encodes CASSLGRLGDNEQFF.